Listed below are T cell receptor beta chains from one sample, sequenced in a study of CD8 T cells in Susac syndrome. In TCRdb, the immunoSEQ multiplex PCR reads were re-called with MiXCR into one record per CDR3 protein. There are about 280,000 distinct CDR3 sequences in the sample; roughly 84% occur only once, and approximately 0.11% lies in the top ten. Sequences were obtained from CD8+ T cells from PBMCs. The receptor set was obtained from a human donor with multiple sclerosis. The CDR3 runs from the conserved cysteine through the conserved F or W. The D gene is left open where the match is weak. For some rows the clone size is stated as once, few or many, or as a class when expanded; others skip it.

d_call clone_size j_call v_call cdr3_nt cdr3_aa
- - TRBJ2-7 TRBV5-1 TGCGCCAGCAGCCGAGTATACTACGAGCAGTACTTC CASSRVYYEQYF
- - TRBJ2-1 TRBV19 TGTGCCAGTAGTATCGAAGATTACAATGAGCAGTTCTTC CASSIEDYNEQFF
TRBD1 - TRBJ2-7 TRBV12-5 TGTGCTAGTGGTTTGAGTGGGACAGGGACCTACGAGCAGTACTTC CASGLSGTGTYEQYF
- - TRBJ2-1 TRBV27 TGTGCCAGCAGTTACCGCCGAACTAGTTACAATGAGCAGTTCTTC CASSYRRTSYNEQFF
- - TRBJ2-7 TRBV9 TGTGCCAGCAGCCCCGAACAGGCCACCTACGAGCAGTACTTC CASSPEQATYEQYF
- once TRBJ1-4 TRBV2 TGTGCCACCCGGTTGGGGTACGAAAAACTGTTTTTT CATRLGYEKLFF
- once TRBJ2-1 TRBV29-1 TGCAGCGTTGATGGGGGAGGCTGGTACAATGAGCAGTTCTTC CSVDGGGWYNEQFF
- - TRBJ2-5 TRBV27 TGTGCCAGCAGTCCCCGTGGCAGGGCGGGAGAGACCCAGTACTTC CASSPRGRAGETQYF
- - TRBJ2-3 TRBV9 TGTGCCAGCAGCGCCGAAGGGGGAGGACCCACAGATACGCAGTATTTT CASSAEGGGPTDTQYF
TRBD1 - TRBJ2-7 TRBV27 TGTGCCAGCAGTTCCGGGACAGCCCTACGAGAGCAGTACTTC CASSSGTALREQYF
- - TRBJ1-1 TRBV10-3 TGTGCCATCAAGGAGGGAGGGGGCACTGAAGCTTTCTTT CAIKEGGGTEAFF
- - TRBJ1-1 TRBV15 TGTGCCACCAGCAGGGACCTAGGGGGGAACACTGAAGCTTTCTTT CATSRDLGGNTEAFF
TRBD1 - TRBJ2-7 TRBV27 TGTGCCAGCAGCCGGGACAGGGGATCCTACGAGCAGTACTTC CASSRDRGSYEQYF
- once TRBJ2-7 TRBV12-3/TRBV12-4 TGTGCCAGCAGTTTTTGGGCGGGAACCTCCTACGAGCAGTACTTC CASSFWAGTSYEQYF
- once TRBJ2-6 TRBV27 TGTGCCAGCAGTTTAGGGGCCAGGGCTGGGGCCAACGTCCTGACTTTC CASSLGARAGANVLTF
- - TRBJ2-6 TRBV2 TGTGCCAGCACGTTTCGAGTTAGGGGGTCTGGGGCCAACGTCCTGACTTTC CASTFRVRGSGANVLTF
- - TRBJ2-4 TRBV25-1 TGTGCCACCAATAACGGGGCCAAAAACATTCAGTACTTC CATNNGAKNIQYF
TRBD1 - TRBJ1-2 TRBV5-4 TGTGCCAAGGGACAGGGGAACTATGGCTACACCTTC CAKGQGNYGYTF
TRBD1 - TRBJ1-1 TRBV19 TGTGCCAGTAGTGTGGACAGGGAGACTGAAGCTTTCTTT CASSVDRETEAFF
- once TRBJ2-2 TRBV11-2 TGTGCCAGCAGCTTAGATCTAGGACAGTTTGGCACCGGGGAGCTGTTTTTT CASSLDLGQFGTGELFF
- - TRBJ1-1 TRBV28 TGTGCCAGCAGTTACCTCGGGGGGCTGGGCACTGAAGCTTTCTTT CASSYLGGLGTEAFF
TRBD2 - TRBJ2-2 TRBV7-9 TGTGCCAGCGGTGGCGGTTATAGCGGGAGTTACACCGGGGAGCTGTTTTTT CASGGGYSGSYTGELFF
- - TRBJ1-1 TRBV6-1 TGTGCCAGCAGTGAAGCGGCGTTTCTGAACACTGAAGCTTTCTTT CASSEAAFLNTEAFF
- - TRBJ2-5 TRBV5-1 TGCGCCAGCAGCCTTCGCGGAAGGGAAGAGACCCAGTACTTC CASSLRGREETQYF
TRBD1 few TRBJ2-7 TRBV5-8 TGTGCCAGCAGCCCGTTCGGGACAGGGTCTTCCGAGCAGTACTTC CASSPFGTGSSEQYF
TRBD1 - TRBJ1-1 TRBV28 TGTGCCAGCAGTTGGGGGACAGACTGGGCTGAAGCTTTCTTT CASSWGTDWAEAFF
TRBD1 - TRBJ2-7 TRBV28 TGTGCCAGCAGTTTAATCCCTCCGGGACAGGGCTACGAGCAGTACTTC CASSLIPPGQGYEQYF
- - TRBJ2-1 TRBV7-6 TGTGCCAGCGGCTTAACTAGACTCAATGAGCAGTTCTTC CASGLTRLNEQFF
- - TRBJ2-5 TRBV27 TGTGCCAGCAGTTTATCGGGTGGGGGGGCACAAGAGACCCAGTACTTC CASSLSGGGAQETQYF
TRBD2 - TRBJ2-3 TRBV28 TGTGCCAGCAGTTACCTTAGCGGGACCTCAGATACGCAGTATTTT CASSYLSGTSDTQYF
TRBD1 - TRBJ1-2 TRBV15 TGTGCCACCAGCAACGACCATTACCTCCCGGGACAGTCTTATGGCTACACCTTC CATSNDHYLPGQSYGYTF
TRBD1 - TRBJ1-1 TRBV6-1 TGTGCCAGCAGTACCTCCGTGGGACAGGAACGTGTCACTGAAGCTTTCTTT CASSTSVGQERVTEAFF
- - TRBJ2-1 TRBV11-2 TGTGCCAGCAGCTTAGATCTGGGTACTGAGCAGTTCTTC CASSLDLGTEQFF
- - TRBJ2-7 TRBV14 TGTGCCAGCAGCCAGTGGGGAGGCGGCTCCTACGAGCAGTACTTC CASSQWGGGSYEQYF
- - TRBJ2-5 TRBV12-3/TRBV12-4 TGTGCCAGCAGCCCGAACGAACAAAGAGAGACCCAGTACTTC CASSPNEQRETQYF
- - TRBJ2-1 TRBV4-1 TGCGCCAGCAGCCAACCCAGGGCGGGTGAGCAGTTCTTC CASSQPRAGEQFF
TRBD2 - TRBJ2-3 TRBV7-6 TGTGCCAGCAGCTTATCGCGGGAGGGTGGCACAGATACGCAGTATTTT CASSLSREGGTDTQYF
- once TRBJ2-7 TRBV13 TGTGCCAGCAGCTTAGGCCCCCTAGGGTCCCTCTCCTACGAGCAGTACTTC CASSLGPLGSLSYEQYF
- - TRBJ1-1 TRBV4-2 TGTGCCAGCAGCCAAGGTTATGGGTTGGCTGAAGCTTTCTTT CASSQGYGLAEAFF
- - TRBJ2-7 TRBV28 TGTGCCAGCAGTTTAAGGGAACAGACCTACGAGCAGTACTTC CASSLREQTYEQYF
- - TRBJ2-1 TRBV5-1 TGCGCCAGCAGCCCTTCCGCCCCTGAGCAGTTCTTC CASSPSAPEQFF
- - TRBJ2-5 TRBV12-5 TGTGCTAGTGGTTTGGTACCCGAAGAGACCCAGTACTTC CASGLVPEETQYF
TRBD2 - TRBJ2-7 TRBV2 TGTGCCAGCAGTGGGGTCTGGCGGGAGTACGAGCAGTACTTC CASSGVWREYEQYF
- - TRBJ2-7 TRBV28 TGTGCCAGCAGTTTCGGTGGTTACGCCTCCGAGCAGTACTTC CASSFGGYASEQYF
- once TRBJ2-7 TRBV27 TGTGCCAGCAGTTTATCCGAACGGCACGAGCAGTACTTC CASSLSERHEQYF
- - TRBJ2-7 TRBV5-6 TGTGCCAGCAGCTTGGCGCGGGCCGAGCAGTACTTC CASSLARAEQYF
- - TRBJ1-2 TRBV30 TGTGCACCTCTGTTGGGCCCAAGCTCACAAGCGCATGGCTACACCTTC CAPLLGPSSQAHGYTF
TRBD1 - TRBJ1-1 TRBV7-9 TGTGCCAGTGAGCCGGGACAGCGTTTCGCTGAAGCTTTCTTT CASEPGQRFAEAFF
- - TRBJ2-1 TRBV6-2/TRBV6-3 TGTGCCAGCAGCTTCATTAGCTCCTACAATGAGCAGTTCTTC CASSFISSYNEQFF
- - TRBJ2-7 TRBV7-9 TGTGCCAGCAGCTTAGAGGGAGGCCCCGAGCAGTACTTC CASSLEGGPEQYF
- few TRBJ2-1 TRBV6-6 TGTGCCAGCACTCTAGCCCACAATGAGCAGTTCTTC CASTLAHNEQFF
TRBD1 - TRBJ2-7 TRBV12-3/TRBV12-4 TGTGCCAGCAGTGGGGGGACAGGGGCCTCCTACGAGCAGTACTTC CASSGGTGASYEQYF
- - TRBJ2-4 TRBV4-1 TGCGCCAGCAGCTATACGTGGGACGGCAAAAACATTCAGTACTTC CASSYTWDGKNIQYF
- - TRBJ1-2 TRBV9 TGTGCCAGCAGCGTAGATCTTGCGGAAGGAGATGGCTACACCTTC CASSVDLAEGDGYTF
- - TRBJ2-3 TRBV7-3 TGTGCCAGCAGCGCAGACCCGGGGGAGGTAGATACGCAGTATTTT CASSADPGEVDTQYF